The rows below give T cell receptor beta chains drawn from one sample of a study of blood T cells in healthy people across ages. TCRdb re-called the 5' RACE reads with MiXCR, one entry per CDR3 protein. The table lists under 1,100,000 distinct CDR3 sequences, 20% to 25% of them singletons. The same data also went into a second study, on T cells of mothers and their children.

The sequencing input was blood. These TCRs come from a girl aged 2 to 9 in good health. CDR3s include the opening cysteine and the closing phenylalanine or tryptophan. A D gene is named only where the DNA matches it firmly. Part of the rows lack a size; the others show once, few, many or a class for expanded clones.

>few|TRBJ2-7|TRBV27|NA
TGTGCCAGCGGTCTTCAAACAAGCTACAAGCAGTACTTC
CASGLQTSYKQYF
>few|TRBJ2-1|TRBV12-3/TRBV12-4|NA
TGTGCCAGCAGCCAACATACTAAGAGCCACAATGAGCAGTTCTTC
CASSQHTKSHNEQFF
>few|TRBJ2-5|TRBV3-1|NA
TGTGCCAGCAGCCAAGGACTAGTTCTTTATCGGGAGCAGTACTTC
CASSQGLVLYREQYF
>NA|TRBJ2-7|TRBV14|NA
TGTGCCAGCAGCCCCTGGAGAGACTACGAGCAGTACTTC
CASSPWRDYEQYF
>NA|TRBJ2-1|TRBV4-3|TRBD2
TGCGCCAGCAGCCAAGATTGGGCTAGCGGGGCCTACGAGCAGTTCTTC
CASSQDWASGAYEQFF
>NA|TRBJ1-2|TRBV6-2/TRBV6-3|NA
TGTGCCAGCAGTTCCAACCGAAACAGGGCGGTGGATGGCTACACCTTC
CASSSNRNRAVDGYTF
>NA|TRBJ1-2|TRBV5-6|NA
TGTGCCAGCAGCTTGCTGCGGGATCTCGAGGGGCACTATGGCTACACCTTC
CASSLLRDLEGHYGYTF
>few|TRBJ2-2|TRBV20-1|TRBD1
TGCAGTGCTAGAGTGAACAGGGGGAAAGCCGGGGAGCTGTTTTTT
CSARVNRGKAGELFF
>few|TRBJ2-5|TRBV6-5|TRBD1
TGTGCCAGCAGTCTAACCGGGACAGGGATACAAGAGACCCAGCACTTC
CASSLTGTGIQETQHF
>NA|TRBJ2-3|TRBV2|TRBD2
TGTGCCAGCAGCACACTAGCGGGAGTTTTAGATACGCAGTATTTT
CASSTLAGVLDTQYF
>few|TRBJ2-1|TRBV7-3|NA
TGTGCCAGCAGCACGACGGACTCCTACAATGAGCAGTTCTTC
CASSTTDSYNEQFF
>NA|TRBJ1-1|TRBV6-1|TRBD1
TGTGCCAGCAGTTACGGGGACAGGGGAGATACTGAAGCTTTCTTT
CASSYGDRGDTEAFF
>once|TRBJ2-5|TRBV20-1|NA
TGCAGTGTCTCGGACCCAGTAGAGACCCAGTACTTC
CSVSDPVETQYF
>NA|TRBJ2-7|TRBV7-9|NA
TGTGCCAGCAGCCCACAAGGGATCCGGGACATCGCCTACGAGCAGTACTTC
CASSPQGIRDIAYEQYF
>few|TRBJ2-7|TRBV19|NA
TGTGCCAGTAGTATATACGGCAGGACCTCAAGCTCCTACGAGCAGTACTTC
CASSIYGRTSSSYEQYF
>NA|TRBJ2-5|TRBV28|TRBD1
TGTGCCAGCAGTCGCGTCGGGACAGGGGGGCTAGAGACCCAGTACTTC
CASSRVGTGGLETQYF
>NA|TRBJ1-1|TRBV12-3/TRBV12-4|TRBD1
TGTGCCAGCACAGGGGGGAAGGAGAACACTGAAGCTTTCTTT
CASTGGKENTEAFF
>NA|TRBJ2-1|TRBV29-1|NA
TGCAGCGTTGGGGAAGACCTATACAATGAGCAGTTCTTC
CSVGEDLYNEQFF
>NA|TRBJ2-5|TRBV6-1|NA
TGCGCCAGCAGTGAGCTGGCACGTTTGGAGGAGACCCAGTACTTC
CASSELARLEETQYF